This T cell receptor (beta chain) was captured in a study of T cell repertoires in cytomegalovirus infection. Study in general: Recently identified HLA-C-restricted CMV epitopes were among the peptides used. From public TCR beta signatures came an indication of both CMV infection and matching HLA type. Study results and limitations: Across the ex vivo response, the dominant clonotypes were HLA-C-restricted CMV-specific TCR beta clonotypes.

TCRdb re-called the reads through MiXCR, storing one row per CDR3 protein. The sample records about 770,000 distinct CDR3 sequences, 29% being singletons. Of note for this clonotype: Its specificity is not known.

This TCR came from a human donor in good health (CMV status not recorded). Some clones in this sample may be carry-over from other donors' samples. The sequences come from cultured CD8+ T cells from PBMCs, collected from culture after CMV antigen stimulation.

CDR3 sequence: CASSYSWTAREETQYF. CDR3 DNA sequence: TGTGCCAGCAGTTACTCTTGGACAGCGCGAGAAGAGACCCAGTACTTC. The rearrangement links TRBV6-2 or TRBV6-3 to TRBJ2-5, with D possibly being TRBD1 (6 bases). The V gene's germline CDR1 is MNHEY and CDR2 SVGEGT. The CDR3 spans 16 residues. V was pared by 0 bases and J by 3 bases, with 14 bases between.